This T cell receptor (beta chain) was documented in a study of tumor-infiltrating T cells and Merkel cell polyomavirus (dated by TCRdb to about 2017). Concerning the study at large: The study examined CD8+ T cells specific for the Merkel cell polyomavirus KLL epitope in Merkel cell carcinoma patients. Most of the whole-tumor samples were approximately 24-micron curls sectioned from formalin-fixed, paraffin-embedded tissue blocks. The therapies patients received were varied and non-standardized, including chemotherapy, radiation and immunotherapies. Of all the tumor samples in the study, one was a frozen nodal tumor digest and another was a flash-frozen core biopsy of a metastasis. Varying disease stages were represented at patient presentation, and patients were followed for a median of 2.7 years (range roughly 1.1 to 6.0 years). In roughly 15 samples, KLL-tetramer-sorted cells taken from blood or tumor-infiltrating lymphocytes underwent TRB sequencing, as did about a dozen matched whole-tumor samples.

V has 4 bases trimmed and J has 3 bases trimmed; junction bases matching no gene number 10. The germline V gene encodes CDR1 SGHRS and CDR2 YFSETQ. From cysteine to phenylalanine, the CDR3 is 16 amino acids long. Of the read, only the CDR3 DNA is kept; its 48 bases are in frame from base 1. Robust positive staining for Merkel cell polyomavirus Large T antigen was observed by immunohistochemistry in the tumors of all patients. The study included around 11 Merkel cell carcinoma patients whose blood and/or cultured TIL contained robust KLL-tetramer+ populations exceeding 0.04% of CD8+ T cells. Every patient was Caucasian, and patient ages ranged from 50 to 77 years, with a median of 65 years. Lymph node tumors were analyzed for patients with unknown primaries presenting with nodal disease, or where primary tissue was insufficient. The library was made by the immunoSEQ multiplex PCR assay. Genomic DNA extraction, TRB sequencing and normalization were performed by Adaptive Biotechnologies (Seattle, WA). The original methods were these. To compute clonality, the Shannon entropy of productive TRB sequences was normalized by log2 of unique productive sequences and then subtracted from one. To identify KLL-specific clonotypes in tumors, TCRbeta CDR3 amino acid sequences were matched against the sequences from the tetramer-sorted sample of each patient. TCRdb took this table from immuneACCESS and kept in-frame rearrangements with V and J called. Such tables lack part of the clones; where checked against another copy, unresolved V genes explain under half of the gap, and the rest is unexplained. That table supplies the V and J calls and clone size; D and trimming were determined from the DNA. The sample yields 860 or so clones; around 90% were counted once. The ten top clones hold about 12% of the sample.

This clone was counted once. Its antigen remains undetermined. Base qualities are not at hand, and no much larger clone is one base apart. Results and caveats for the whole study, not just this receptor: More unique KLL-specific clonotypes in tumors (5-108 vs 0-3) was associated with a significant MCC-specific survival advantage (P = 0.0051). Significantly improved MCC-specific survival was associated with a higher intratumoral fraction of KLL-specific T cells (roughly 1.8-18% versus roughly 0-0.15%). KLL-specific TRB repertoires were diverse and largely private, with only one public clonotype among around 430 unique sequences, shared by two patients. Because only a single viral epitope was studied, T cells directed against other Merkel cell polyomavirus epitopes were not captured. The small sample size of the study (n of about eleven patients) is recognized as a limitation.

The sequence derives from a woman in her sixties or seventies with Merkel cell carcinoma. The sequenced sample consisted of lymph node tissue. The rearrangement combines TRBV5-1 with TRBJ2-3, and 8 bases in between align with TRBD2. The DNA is TGCGCCAGCAGCACACTGGGACTAGGATCTACAGATACGCAGTATTTT. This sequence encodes CASSTLGLGSTDTQYF.